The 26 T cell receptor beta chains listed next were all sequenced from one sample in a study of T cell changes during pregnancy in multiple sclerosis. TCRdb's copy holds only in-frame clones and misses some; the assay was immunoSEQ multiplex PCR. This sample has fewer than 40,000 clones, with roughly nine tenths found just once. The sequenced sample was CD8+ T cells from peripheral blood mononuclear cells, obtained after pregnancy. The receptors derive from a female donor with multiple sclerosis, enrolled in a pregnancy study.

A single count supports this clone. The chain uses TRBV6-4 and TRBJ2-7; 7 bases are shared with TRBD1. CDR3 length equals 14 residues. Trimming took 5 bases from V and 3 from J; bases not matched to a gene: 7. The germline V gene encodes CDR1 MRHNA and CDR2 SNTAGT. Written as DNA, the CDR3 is TGTGCCAGCAGTACTGGACAGGAGGTCTACGAGCAGTACTTC. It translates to CASSTGQEVYEQYF.

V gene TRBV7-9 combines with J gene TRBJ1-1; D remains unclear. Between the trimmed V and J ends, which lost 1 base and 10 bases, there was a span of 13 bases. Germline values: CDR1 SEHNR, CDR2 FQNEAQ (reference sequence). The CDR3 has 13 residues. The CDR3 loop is CASSLDWSAGAFF. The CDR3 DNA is TGTGCCAGCAGCTTAGATTGGTCCGCGGGAGCTTTCTTT.

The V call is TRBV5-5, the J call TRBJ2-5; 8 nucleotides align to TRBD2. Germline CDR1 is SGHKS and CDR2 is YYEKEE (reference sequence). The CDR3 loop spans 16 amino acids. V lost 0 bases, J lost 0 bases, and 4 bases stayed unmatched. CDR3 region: CASSLGLAGNQETQYF. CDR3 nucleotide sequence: TGTGCCAGCAGCTTGGGGTTAGCGGGGAACCAAGAGACCCAGTACTTC.

The CDR3 region is CATWTGTTNEKLFF. CDR3 coding DNA: TGTGCCACTTGGACAGGCACAACTAATGAAAAACTGTTTTTT. The rearrangement uses TRBV10-3 and TRBJ1-4, with TRBD1 identical over 7 bases. The ends lost 10 bases at V and 0 bases at J; junction bases unmatched: 5. Germline values: CDR1 ENHRY, CDR2 SYGVKD. CDR3 length: 14 amino acids.

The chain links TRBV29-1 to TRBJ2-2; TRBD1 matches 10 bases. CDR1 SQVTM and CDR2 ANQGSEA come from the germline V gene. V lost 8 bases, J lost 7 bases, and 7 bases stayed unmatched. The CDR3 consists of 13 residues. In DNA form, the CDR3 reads TGCAGCATTCCCGGGACAGGGGTCGGGGAGCTGTTTTTT. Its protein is CSIPGTGVGELFF.

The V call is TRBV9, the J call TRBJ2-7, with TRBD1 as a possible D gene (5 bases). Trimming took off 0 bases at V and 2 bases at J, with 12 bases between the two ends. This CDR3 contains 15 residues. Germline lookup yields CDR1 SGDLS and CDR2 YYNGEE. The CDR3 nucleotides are TGTGCCAGCAGCGTAGAGTCAGGGCCTACCTACGAGCAGTACTTC. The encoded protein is CASSVESGPTYEQYF.

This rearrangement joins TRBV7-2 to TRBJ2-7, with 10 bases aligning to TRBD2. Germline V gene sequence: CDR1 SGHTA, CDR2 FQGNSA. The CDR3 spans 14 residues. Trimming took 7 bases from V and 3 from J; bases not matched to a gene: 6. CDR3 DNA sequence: TGTGCCAGCACATTAACTAGCGGGGACTACGAGCAGTACTTC. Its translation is CASTLTSGDYEQYF.

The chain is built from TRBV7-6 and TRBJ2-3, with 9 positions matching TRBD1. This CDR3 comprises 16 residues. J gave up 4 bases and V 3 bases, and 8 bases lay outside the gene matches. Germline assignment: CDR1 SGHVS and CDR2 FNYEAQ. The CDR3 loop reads CASSLTGGDAADTQYF. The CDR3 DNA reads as TGTGCCAGCAGCTTGACAGGGGGAGACGCTGCAGATACGCAGTATTTT.

DNA of the CDR3: TGTGCTAGTGGTTTGGTTCCCGGACAGGTAGGTAGGGAGACCCAGTACTTC. Translated, it gives CASGLVPGQVGRETQYF. The gene calls are TRBV12-5 and TRBJ2-5; the match to TRBD1 covers 7 bases. V trimming: 0 bases; J trimming: 5 bases; junction bases outside the gene matches: 12. CDR3 length: 17 amino acids. Germline lookup yields CDR1 LGHNT and CDR2 FRNRAP. The full variable domain, rest sourced from reference TRBV12-5 and TRBJ2-5, is DARVTQTPRHKVTEMGQEVTMRCQPILGHNTVFWYRQTMMQGLELLAYFRNRAPLDDSGMPKDRFSAEMPDATLATLKIQPSEPRDSAVYFCASGLVPGQVGRETQYFGPGTRLLVL.

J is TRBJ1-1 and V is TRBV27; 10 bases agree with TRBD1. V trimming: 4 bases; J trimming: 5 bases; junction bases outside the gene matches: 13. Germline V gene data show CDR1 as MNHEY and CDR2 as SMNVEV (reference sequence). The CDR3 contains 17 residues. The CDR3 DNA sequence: TGTGCCAGCAGTTCTAGACAGGGGGCTAACCTGGGGACTGAAGCTTTCTTT. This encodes CASSSRQGANLGTEAFF.

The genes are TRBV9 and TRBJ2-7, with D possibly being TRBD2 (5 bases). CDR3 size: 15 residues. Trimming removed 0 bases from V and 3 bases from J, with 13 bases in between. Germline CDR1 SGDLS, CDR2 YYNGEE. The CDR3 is CASSVAAGVNYEQYF. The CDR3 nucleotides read TGTGCCAGCAGCGTAGCAGCCGGGGTAAACTACGAGCAGTACTTC. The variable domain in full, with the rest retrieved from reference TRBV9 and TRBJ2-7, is DSGVTQTPKHLITATGQRVTLRCSPRSGDLSVYWYQQSLDQGLQFLIQYYNGEERAKGNILERFSAQQFPDLHSELNLSSLELGDSALYFCASSVAAGVNYEQYFGPGTRLTVT.

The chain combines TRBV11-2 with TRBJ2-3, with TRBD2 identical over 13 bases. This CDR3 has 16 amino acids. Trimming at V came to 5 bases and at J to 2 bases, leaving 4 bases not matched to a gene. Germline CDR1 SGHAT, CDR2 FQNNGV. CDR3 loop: CASSRGLAGATDTQYF. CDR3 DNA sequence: TGTGCCAGCAGCCGCGGACTAGCGGGGGCCACAGATACGCAGTATTTT. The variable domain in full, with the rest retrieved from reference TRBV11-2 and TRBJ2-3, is EAGVAQSPRYKIIEKRQSVAFWCNPISGHATLYWYQQILGQGPKLLIQFQNNGVVDDSQLPKDRFSAERLKGVDSTLKIQPAKLEDSAVYLCASSRGLAGATDTQYFGPGTRLTVL.

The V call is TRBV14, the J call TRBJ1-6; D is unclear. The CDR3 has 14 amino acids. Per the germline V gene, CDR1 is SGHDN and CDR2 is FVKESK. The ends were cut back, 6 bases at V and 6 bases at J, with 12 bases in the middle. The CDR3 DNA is TGTGCCAGCAGTATTCCGGGTCTTAATTCACCCCTCCACTTT. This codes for CASSIPGLNSPLHF.

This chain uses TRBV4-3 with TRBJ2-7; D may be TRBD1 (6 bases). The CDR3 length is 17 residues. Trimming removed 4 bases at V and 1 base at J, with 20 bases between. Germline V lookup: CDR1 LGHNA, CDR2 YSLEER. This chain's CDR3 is CASSLAFRTVNSYEQYF. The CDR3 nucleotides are TGCGCCAGCAGCCTCGCCTTCAGGACAGTTAATTCCTACGAGCAGTACTTC.

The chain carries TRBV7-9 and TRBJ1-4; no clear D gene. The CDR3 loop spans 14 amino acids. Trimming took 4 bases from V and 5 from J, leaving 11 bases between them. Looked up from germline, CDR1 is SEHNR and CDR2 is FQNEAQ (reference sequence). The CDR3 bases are TGTGCCAGCAGCTCGGGAGTACAAAATGAAAAACTGTTTTTT. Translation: CASSSGVQNEKLFF.

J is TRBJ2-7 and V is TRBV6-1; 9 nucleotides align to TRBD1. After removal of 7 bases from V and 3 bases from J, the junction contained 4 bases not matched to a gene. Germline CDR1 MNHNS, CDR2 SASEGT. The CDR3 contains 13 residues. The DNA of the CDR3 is TGTGCCAGCACAACGACAGGGGGCTACGAGCAGTACTTC. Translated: CASTTTGGYEQYF.

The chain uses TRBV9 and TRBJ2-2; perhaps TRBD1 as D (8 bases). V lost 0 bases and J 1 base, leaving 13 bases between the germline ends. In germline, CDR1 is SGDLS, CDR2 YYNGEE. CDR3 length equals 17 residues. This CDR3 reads CASSVVGGTGNTGELFF. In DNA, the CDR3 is TGTGCCAGCAGCGTAGTGGGGGGGACAGGGAACACCGGGGAGCTGTTTTTT.

CDR3 bases: TGTGCCAGCAGCGCTGGGAAGGGGTCAATGGAGACCCAGTACTTC. This encodes CASSAGKGSMETQYF. The chain combines TRBV9 with TRBJ2-5; tentative D call: TRBD1 (5 bases). CDR1 and CDR2 from the germline V gene are SGDLS and YYNGEE. V lost 3 bases and J lost 5, with 17 bases in between. The CDR3 is 15 amino acids.

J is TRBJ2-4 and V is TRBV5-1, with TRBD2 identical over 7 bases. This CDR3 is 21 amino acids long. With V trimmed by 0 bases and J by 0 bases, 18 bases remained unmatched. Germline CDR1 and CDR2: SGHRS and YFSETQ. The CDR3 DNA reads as TGCGCCAGCAGCTTGGACGGGCTCCAGAACCCGGGGGGTCTAGCCAAAAACATTCAGTACTTC. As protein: CASSLDGLQNPGGLAKNIQYF.

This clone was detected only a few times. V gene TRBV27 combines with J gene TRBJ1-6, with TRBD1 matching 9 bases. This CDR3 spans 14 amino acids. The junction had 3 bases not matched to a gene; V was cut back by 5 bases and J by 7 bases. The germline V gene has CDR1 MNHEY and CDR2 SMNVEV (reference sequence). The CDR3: CASSPGTGNSPLHF. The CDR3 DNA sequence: TGTGCCAGCAGTCCGGGGACAGGGAATTCACCCCTCCACTTT.

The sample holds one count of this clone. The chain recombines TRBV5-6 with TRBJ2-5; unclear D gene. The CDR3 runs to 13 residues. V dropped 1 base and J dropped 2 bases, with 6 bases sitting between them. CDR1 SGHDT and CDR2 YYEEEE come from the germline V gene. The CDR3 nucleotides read TGTGCCAGCAGCTTGTCCTTTCAAGAGACCCAGTACTTC. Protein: CASSLSFQETQYF.

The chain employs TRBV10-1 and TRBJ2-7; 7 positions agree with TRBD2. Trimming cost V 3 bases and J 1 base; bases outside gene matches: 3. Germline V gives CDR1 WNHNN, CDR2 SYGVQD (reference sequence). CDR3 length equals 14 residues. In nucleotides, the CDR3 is TGCGCCAGCAGTGATGGGGGGGAATCCTACGAGCAGTACTTC. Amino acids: CASSDGGESYEQYF.

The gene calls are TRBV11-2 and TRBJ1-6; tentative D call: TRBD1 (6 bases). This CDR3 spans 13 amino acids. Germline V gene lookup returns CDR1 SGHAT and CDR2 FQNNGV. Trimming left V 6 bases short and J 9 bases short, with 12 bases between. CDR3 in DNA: TGTGCCAGCAGTACAGGGCCCGGTTCACCCCTCCACTTT. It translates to CASSTGPGSPLHF.

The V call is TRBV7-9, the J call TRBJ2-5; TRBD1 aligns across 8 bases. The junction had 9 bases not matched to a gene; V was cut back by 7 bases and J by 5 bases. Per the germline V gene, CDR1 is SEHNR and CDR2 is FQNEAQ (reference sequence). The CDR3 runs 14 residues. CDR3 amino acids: CASTSSTGVETQYF. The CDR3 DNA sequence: TGTGCCAGCACCTCATCGACAGGGGTGGAGACCCAGTACTTC.

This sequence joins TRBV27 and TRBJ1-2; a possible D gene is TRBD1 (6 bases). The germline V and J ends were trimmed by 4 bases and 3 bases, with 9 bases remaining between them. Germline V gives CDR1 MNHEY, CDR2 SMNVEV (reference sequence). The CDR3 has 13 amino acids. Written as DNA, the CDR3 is TGTGCCAGCAGTTGGGGGCAGCACTATGGCTACACCTTC. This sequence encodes CASSWGQHYGYTF.

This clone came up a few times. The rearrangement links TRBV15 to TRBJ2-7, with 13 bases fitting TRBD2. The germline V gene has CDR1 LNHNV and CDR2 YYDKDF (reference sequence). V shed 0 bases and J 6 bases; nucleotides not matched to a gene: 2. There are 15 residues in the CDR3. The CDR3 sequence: CATSRDTSGGAEQYF. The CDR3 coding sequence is TGTGCCACCAGCAGAGATACTAGCGGGGGGGCCGAGCAGTACTTC.